Here is one TCR beta chain with its context. The data belong to a study of blood T cell repertoires in COVID-19. Study overall: Acute-phase and convalescent COVID-19 samples originated in the United States, Italy and Spain. PBMCs, B-cell-depleted T cells, or T cells were the source of the cDNA or gDNA that made up the material.

Authors' data handling: Reference gene primer amplification in the assay estimated nucleated cell counts. Using immunoSEQ multiplex PCR, the repertoire was profiled, and TCRdb retains in-frame clones only, with some absent. V and J calls and clone size are given by that table; D and trimming were obtained from the DNA. The sample lists 140,000 or so clones, roughly 77% seen once, with about 5% in the top ten. In Seattle, patients joined the study during active infection and were tracked longitudinally. The germline V gene has CDR1 MNHEY and CDR2 SVGAGI. V lost 8 bases and J 8 bases, leaving 21 bases between the germline ends. The CDR3 sequence is 14 residues long.

The chain is built from TRBV6-5 and TRBJ1-2; D call uncertain. The sequence was collected from a woman between 65 and 79 years old with COVID-19, enrolled during active disease. Sequencing was done on a sample of peripheral blood. DNA of the CDR3: TGTGCCAGCCCCGCGCTGGGCGGGTCAGGAGGCTACACCTTC. Translated, it gives CASPALGGSGGYTF.